This T cell receptor beta chain derives from a study of T cells in Graves' hyperthyroidism and ophthalmopathy. Ten or more counts support this clonotype. Regions amplified from RNA transcripts were the TCR beta CDR3 regions. When the TCR CDR3 underwent first-round RT-PCR, the HTBI primer set was used. TCRdb passed the multiplex PCR reads through MiXCR, listing each CDR3 protein once. The profile covers some 300,000 distinct CDR3 sequences, with 10% to 15% appearing a single time and almost 8% taken by the ten largest. This CDR3 has 14 residues. V shed 4 bases and J shed 2 bases, with 12 bases lying between them.

V usage is TRBV12-3 or TRBV12-4 and J usage is TRBJ2-7; tentative D call: TRBD1 (5 bases). Sample: blood. This TCR derives from a woman aged 30 to 39 with Graves' hyperthyroidism that later progressed to Graves' ophthalmopathy. The DNA for the CDR3 is TGTGCCAGCAGTTCCGAACAGGAAACCTACGAGCAGTACTTC. Its translation: CASSSEQETYEQYF.